Following are 2 T cell receptor beta chains from one sample sequenced in a study of blood T cell repertoires in COVID-19. Here immunoSEQ multiplex PCR was the method, and the copy in TCRdb shows in-frame clones only, minus some. Of some 160,000 clones listed, around 82% are singletons. The sequencing input was peripheral blood. The receptors here all came from a man aged 65-85 years with active or convalescent COVID-19.

J is TRBJ1-5 and V is TRBV7-2; a possible D gene is TRBD1 (5 bases). V was pared by 2 bases and J by 4 bases, with 6 bases between. The germline V gene has CDR1 SGHTA and CDR2 FQGNSA. The CDR3 loop spans 13 amino acids. The CDR3 DNA reads TGTGCCAGCAGCTTATCAGGGAATCAGCCCCAGCATTTT. Protein: CASSLSGNQPQHF.

This rearrangement joins TRBV5-5 to TRBJ2-2; 9 bases are shared with TRBD1. CDR1 is SGHKS, CDR2 YYEKEE, per germline (reference sequence). V trimming: 4 bases; J trimming: 5 bases; junction bases outside the gene matches: 6. The CDR3 consists of 15 residues. The CDR3 loop is CASSAGTGRTGELFF. CDR3 in DNA: TGTGCCAGCAGCGCCGGGACAGGGCGGACCGGGGAGCTGTTTTTT.